This TCR beta chain was captured by sequencing in a study of response to subunit inactivated influenza vaccine. Germline V gene lookup returns CDR1 SQVTM and CDR2 ANQGSEA. V lost 6 bases, J lost 0 bases, and 11 bases lay in between. The CDR3 runs to 13 residues. Study-level results: After each seasonal influenza vaccination, few new T cells are recruited, the authors suggested.

TCRdb called the RT-PCR reads again in MiXCR, with one record for every CDR3 protein. Of fewer than 700,000 distinct CDR3 sequences in the sample, 10% to 15% were seen once. This clonotype appeared a few times. The antigen remains undetermined. V usage is TRBV29-1 and J usage is TRBJ1-1, with D perhaps matching TRBD1 (6 bases). The source was PBMCs from blood, collected 40 to 50 days after vaccination. The source is a man aged 45-65 years who received an inactivated influenza vaccine. The CDR3 loop is CSVSGHLNTEAFF. The DNA for the CDR3 is TGCAGCGTCTCGGGACACCTGAACACTGAAGCTTTCTTT.